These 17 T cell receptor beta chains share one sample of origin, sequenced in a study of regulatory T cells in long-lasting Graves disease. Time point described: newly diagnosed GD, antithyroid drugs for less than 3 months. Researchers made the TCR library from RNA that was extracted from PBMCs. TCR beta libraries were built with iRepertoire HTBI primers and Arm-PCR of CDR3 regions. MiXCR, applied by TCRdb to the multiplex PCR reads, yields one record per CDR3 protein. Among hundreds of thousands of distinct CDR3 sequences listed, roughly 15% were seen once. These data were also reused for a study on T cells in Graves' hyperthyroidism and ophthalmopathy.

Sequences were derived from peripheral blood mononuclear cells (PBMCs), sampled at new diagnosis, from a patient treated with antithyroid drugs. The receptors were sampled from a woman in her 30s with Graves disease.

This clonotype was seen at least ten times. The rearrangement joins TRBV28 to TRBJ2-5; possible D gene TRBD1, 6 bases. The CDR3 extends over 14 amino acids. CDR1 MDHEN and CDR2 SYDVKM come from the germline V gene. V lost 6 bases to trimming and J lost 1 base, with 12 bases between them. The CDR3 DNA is TGTGCCAGCAGCGCTTGGACAGCCCAAGAGACCCAGTACTTC. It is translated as CASSAWTAQETQYF. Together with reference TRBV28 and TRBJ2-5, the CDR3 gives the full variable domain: DVKVTQSSRYLVKRTGEKVFLECVQDMDHENMFWYRQDPGLGLRLIYFSYDVKMKEKGDIPEGYSVSREKKERFSLILESASTNQTSMYLCASSAWTAQETQYFGPGTRLLVL.

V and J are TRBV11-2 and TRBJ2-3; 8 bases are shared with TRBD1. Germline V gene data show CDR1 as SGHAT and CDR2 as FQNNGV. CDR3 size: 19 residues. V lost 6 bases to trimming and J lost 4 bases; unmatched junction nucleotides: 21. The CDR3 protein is CASRVKPGQGGEGADTQYF. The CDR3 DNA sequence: TGTGCCAGCAGAGTAAAGCCAGGACAGGGTGGGGAAGGCGCAGATACGCAGTATTTT. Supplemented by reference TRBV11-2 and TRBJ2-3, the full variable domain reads EAGVAQSPRYKIIEKRQSVAFWCNPISGHATLYWYQQILGQGPKLLIQFQNNGVVDDSQLPKDRFSAERLKGVDSTLKIQPAKLEDSAVYLCASRVKPGQGGEGADTQYFGPGTRLTVL.

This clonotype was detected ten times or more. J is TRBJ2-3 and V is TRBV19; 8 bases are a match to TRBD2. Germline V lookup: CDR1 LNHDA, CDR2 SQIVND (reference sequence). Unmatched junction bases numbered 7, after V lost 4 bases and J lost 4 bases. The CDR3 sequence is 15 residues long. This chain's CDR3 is CASSSAGGGSDTQYF. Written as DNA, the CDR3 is TGTGCCAGTAGTAGTGCGGGAGGCGGCTCAGATACGCAGTATTTT. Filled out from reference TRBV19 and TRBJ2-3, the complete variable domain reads DGGITQSPKYLFRKEGQNVTLSCEQNLNHDAMYWYRQDPGQGLRLIYYSQIVNDFQKGDIAEGYSVSREKKESFPLTVTSAQKNPTAFYLCASSSAGGGSDTQYFGPGTRLTVL.

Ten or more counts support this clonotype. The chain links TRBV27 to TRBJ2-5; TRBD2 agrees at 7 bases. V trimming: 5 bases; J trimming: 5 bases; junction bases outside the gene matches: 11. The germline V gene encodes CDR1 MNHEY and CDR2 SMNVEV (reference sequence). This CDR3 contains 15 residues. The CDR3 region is CASSALGGSGETQYF. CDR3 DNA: TGTGCCAGCAGTGCCTTGGGCGGGAGTGGCGAGACCCAGTACTTC.

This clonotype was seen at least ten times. CDR3 coding DNA: TGTGCCAGCAGCCCCATACAAACCTCAGACAGGGCGGAAACTGAAGCTTTCTTT. Its translation: CASSPIQTSDRAETEAFF. The V call is TRBV7-9, the J call TRBJ1-1; 7 bases are a match to TRBD1. Germline V gene data show CDR1 as SEHNR and CDR2 as FQNEAQ (reference sequence). With V trimmed by 5 bases and J by 5 bases, 20 bases remained unmatched. This CDR3 is 18 amino acids long.

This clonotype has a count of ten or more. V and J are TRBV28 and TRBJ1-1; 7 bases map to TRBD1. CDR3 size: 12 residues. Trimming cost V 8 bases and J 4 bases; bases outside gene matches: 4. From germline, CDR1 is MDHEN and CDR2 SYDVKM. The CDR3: CASVYRGTEAFF. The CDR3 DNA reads TGTGCCAGCGTCTACAGGGGCACTGAAGCTTTCTTT.

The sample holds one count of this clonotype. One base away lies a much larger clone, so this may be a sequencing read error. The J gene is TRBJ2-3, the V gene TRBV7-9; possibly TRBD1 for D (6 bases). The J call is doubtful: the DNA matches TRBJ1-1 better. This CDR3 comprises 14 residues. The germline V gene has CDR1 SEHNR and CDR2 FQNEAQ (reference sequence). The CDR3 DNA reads TGTGCCAGCAGCACCCTGCGGACAGACGCTGAAGCTTTCTTT. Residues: CASSTLRTDAEAFF.

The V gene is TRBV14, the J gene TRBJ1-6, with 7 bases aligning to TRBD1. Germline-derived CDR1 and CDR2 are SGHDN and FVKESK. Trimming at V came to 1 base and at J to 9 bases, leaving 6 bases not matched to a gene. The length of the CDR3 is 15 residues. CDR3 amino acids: CASSQGDRRGSPLHF. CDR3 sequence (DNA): TGTGCCAGCAGCCAAGGGGACAGAAGAGGTTCACCCCTCCACTTT.

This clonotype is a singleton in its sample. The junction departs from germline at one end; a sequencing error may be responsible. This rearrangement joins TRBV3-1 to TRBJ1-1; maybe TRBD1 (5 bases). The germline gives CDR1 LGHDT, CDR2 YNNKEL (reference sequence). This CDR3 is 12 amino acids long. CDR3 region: CACRSGRTEAFF. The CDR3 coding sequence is TGTGCCTGCAGGTCAGGGCGCACTGAAGCTTTCTTT.

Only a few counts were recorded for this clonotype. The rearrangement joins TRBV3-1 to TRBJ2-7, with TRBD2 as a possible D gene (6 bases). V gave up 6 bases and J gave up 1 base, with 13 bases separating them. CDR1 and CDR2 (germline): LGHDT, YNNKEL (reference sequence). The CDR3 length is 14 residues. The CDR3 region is CASSLGGKSYEQYF. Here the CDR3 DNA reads TGTGCCAGCAGTCTAGGCGGGAAGTCCTACGAGCAGTACTTC.

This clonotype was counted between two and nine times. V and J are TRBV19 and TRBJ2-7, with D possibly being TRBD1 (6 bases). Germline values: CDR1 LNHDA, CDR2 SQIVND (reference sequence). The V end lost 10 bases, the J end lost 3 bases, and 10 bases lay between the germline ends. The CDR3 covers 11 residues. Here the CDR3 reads CATRTVYEQYF. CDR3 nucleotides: TGTGCCACTAGGACAGTCTACGAGCAGTACTTC.

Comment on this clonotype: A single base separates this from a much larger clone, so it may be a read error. In nucleotides, the CDR3 is TGTGCCTGCAGCGCCGGGACAGGATCCTACAATGAGCAGTTCTTC. This codes for CACSAGTGSYNEQFF. The chain has TRBV7-9 and TRBJ2-1; 8 bases map to TRBD1. Germline V CDR1 and CDR2: SEHNR, FQNEAQ (reference sequence). This CDR3 spans 15 amino acids. The full variable domain, completed using reference TRBV7-9 and TRBJ2-1, is DTGVSQNPRHKITKRGQNVTFRCDPISEHNRLYWYRQTLGQGPEFLTYFQNEAQLEKSRLLSDRFSAERPKGSFSTLEIQRTEQGDSAMYLCACSAGTGSYNEQFFGPGTRLTVL.

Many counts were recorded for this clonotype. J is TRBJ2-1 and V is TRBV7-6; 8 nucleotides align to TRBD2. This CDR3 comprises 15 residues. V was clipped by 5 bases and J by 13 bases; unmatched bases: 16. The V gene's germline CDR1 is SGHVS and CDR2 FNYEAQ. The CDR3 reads CASSITPGLVTPQFF. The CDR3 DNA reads TGTGCCAGCAGCATAACCCCGGGACTAGTTACCCCCCAGTTCTTC.

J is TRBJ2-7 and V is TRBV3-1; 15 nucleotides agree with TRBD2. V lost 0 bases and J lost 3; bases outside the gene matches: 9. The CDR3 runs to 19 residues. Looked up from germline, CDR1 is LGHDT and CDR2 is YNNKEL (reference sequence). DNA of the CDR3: TGTGCCAGCAGCCAAGATAGAGGACTAGCGGGAGGGCACCGCTACGAGCAGTACTTC. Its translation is CASSQDRGLAGGHRYEQYF.

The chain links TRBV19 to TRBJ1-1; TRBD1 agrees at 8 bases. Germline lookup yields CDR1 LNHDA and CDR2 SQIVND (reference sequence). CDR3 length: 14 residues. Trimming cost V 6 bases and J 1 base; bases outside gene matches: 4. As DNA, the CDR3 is TGTGCCAGTAGAACCCAGGGGGCGAACACTGAAGCTTTCTTT. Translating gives CASRTQGANTEAFF. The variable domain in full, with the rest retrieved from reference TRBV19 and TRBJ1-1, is DGGITQSPKYLFRKEGQNVTLSCEQNLNHDAMYWYRQDPGQGLRLIYYSQIVNDFQKGDIAEGYSVSREKKESFPLTVTSAQKNPTAFYLCASRTQGANTEAFFGQGTRLTVV.

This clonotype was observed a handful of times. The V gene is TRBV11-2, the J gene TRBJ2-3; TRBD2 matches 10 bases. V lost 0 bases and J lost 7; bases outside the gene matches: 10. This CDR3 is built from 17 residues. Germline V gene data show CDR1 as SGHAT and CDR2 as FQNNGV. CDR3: CASSLEFRSSGSYTQYF. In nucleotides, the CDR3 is TGTGCCAGCAGCTTAGAGTTTAGGTCTAGCGGGAGTTATACGCAGTATTTT.

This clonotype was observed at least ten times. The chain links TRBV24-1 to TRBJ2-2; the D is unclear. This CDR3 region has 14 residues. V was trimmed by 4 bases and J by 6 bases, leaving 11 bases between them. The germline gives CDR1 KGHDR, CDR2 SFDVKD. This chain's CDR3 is CATSDLEESGELFF. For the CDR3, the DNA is TGTGCCACCAGTGACTTAGAGGAGTCCGGGGAGCTGTTTTTT.